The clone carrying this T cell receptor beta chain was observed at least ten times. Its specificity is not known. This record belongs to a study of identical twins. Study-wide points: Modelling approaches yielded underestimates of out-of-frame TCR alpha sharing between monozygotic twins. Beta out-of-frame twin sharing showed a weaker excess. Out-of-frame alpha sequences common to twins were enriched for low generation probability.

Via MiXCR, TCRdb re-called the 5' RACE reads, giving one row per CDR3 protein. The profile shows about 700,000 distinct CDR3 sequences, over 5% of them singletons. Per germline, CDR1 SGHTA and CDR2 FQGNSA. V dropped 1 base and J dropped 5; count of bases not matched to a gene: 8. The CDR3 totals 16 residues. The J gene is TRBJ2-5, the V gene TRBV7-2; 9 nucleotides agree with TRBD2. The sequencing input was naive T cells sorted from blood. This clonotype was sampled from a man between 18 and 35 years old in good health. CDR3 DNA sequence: TGTGCCAGCAGCTTAGGGCCTAGCGGGATTGCGGAGACCCAGTACTTC. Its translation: CASSLGPSGIAETQYF.